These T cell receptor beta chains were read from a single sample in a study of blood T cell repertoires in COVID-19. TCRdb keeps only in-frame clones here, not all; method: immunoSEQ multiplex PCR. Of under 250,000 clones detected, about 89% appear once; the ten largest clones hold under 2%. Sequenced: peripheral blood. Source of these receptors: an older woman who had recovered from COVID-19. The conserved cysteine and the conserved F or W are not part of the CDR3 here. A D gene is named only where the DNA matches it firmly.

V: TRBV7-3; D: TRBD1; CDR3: ASSLMGQPSGNTIY
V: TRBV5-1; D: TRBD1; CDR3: ASSRGQGMNTEAF
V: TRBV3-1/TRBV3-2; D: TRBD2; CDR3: ASSPRLATDNEQF
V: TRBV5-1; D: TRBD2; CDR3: ASSLLAGDGETQY
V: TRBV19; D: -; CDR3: ASTTGQPYGYT
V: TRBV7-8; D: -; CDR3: ASSLGVASYSNQPQH
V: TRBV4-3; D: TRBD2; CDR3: ASSQEPSGGPDTQY
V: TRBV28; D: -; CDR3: ASSSRWDSRVPSLGYT
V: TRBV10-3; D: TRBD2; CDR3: AISEVAGGPDTQY
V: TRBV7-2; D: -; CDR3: ASTYTGGSPLH
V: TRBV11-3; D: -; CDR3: ASSLRGRREQY
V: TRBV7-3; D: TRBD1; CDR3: ASSSGTGVETQY
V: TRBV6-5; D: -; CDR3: ATLRGSAGANVLT
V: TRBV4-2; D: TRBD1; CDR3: ASSHRDRGIFNTGELF
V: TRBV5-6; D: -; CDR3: ASSSRKSGEGEAF
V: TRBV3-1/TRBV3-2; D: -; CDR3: ASSRGAGLNTEAF
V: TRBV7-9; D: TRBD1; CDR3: ASRPHDRDILF